The 11 T cell receptor beta chains below come from one sample, sequenced in a study of blood T cells in healthy people across ages (dated by TCRdb to between 2014 and 2016). Library preparation used 5' RACE. The instrument was an Illumina HiSeq 2500. The second PCR ran for roughly 6 to 11 cycles and used a J-beta primer mix along with a sample-barcoded 5' primer. TCRdb reran the public reads through fastp at Q25 and MiXCR, keeping productive beta chains. Rows are combined by CDR3 protein, so each entry shows the most common genes and DNA. For this sample the table gives fewer than 1.5 million distinct CDR3 sequences, of which about 43% were detected only once. Of the sample, roughly 7.9% is held by the ten largest clones. The specimen was blood. These receptors were obtained from a woman aged 18-35 years in good health.

J is TRBJ2-3 and V is TRBV3-1; 14 bases are a match to TRBD2. V shed 11 bases and J 5 bases; nucleotides not matched to a gene: 9. Germline loops: CDR1 LGHDT, CDR2 YNNKEL (reference sequence). CDR3 length equals 15 residues. The CDR3 is CAGLGTSGRGDTQYF. The CDR3, as DNA: TGTGCCGGCTTAGGGACTAGCGGGAGAGGAGATACGCAGTATTTT.

The rearrangement links TRBV4-2 to TRBJ2-5, with D hard to call. The CDR3 runs to 16 residues. From germline, CDR1 is LGHNA and CDR2 YNFKEQ. V lost 1 base and J lost 2, with 14 bases in between. The CDR3: CASSQGISSRQETQYF. The CDR3 DNA is TGTGCCAGCAGCCAAGGGATCTCGAGCCGGCAAGAGACCCAGTACTTC.

The chain links TRBV5-5 to TRBJ2-1, with 11 bases fitting TRBD2. After removal of 6 bases from V and 4 bases from J, the junction contained 6 bases not matched to a gene. Germline V gives CDR1 SGHKS, CDR2 YYEKEE (reference sequence). The CDR3 runs 15 residues. CDR3 protein: CASKGGTSGYNEQFF. The CDR3 DNA sequence: TGTGCCAGCAAAGGGGGGACTAGCGGTTACAATGAGCAGTTCTTC.

This chain links TRBV4-1 with TRBJ1-6, with a possible D match to TRBD1 (5 bases). The V end lost 0 bases, the J end lost 6 bases, and 9 bases lay between the germline ends. Germline V CDR1 and CDR2: MGHRA, YSYEKL. This CDR3 has 15 residues. The CDR3 loop is CASSQEGVLNSPLHF. As DNA, the CDR3 is TGCGCCAGCAGCCAAGAGGGGGTGCTTAATTCACCCCTCCACTTT.

The table lists this clonotype with a few counts. This chain joins TRBV6-5 and TRBJ2-7, with 8 bases lining up with TRBD2. With V trimmed by 5 bases and J by 1 base, 10 bases remained unmatched. CDR1 is MNHEY and CDR2 is SVGAGI in the germline V gene. This CDR3 contains 16 residues. The CDR3 DNA reads TGTGCCAGCAGTAGCCCTGGTTCTAGCGGGTCCTACGAGCAGTACTTC. Translating it yields CASSSPGSSGSYEQYF.

This clonotype has more than one count but fewer than ten. The J gene is TRBJ1-2, the V gene TRBV6-5; D ambiguous. Germline CDR1 and CDR2: MNHEY and SVGAGI. CDR3 length equals 13 residues. Trimming removed 0 bases at V and 8 bases at J, with 10 bases between. The CDR3 region is CASSYSGSRGYTF. The CDR3 DNA sequence: TGTGCCAGCAGTTACTCAGGGTCCAGGGGCTACACCTTC.

As regards this clonotype: A junction end diverges from the germline sequence, so it may reflect a read error. J is TRBJ2-4 and V is TRBV14; 11 bases are shared with TRBD2. The DNA end lines up better with TRBJ2-7; the J call may be wrong. Germline CDR1 reads SGHDN; CDR2 reads FVKESK. The CDR3 contains 16 residues. The CDR3 loop is CASRQDLAGGLYEQYF. The CDR3 nucleotides read TGTGCCAGCCGCCAAGATCTAGCGGGGGGCCTCTACGAGCAGTACTTC.

The CDR3 loop is CASIQGLALDTQYF. The CDR3, as DNA: TGTGCCAGCATCCAGGGACTAGCATTGGATACGCAGTATTTT. The rearrangement joins TRBV3-1 to TRBJ2-3; 9 bases are shared with TRBD2. Germline values: CDR1 LGHDT, CDR2 YNNKEL (reference sequence). CDR3 length: 14 residues. V shed 7 bases, J shed 6 bases, and the junction held 8 bases outside the gene matches.

The chain is built from TRBV6-2 or TRBV6-3 and TRBJ2-1, with D unclear. The V and J ends lost 5 bases and 6 bases respectively, with 14 bases between them. This CDR3 is built from 14 residues. Germline CDR1 and CDR2: MNHEY and SVGEGT. CDR3 in DNA: TGTGCCAGCAGTACCATGAGAAGTTTCAATGAGCAGTTCTTC. Amino acids: CASSTMRSFNEQFF.

The V and J genes are TRBV5-1 and TRBJ2-5, with 9 bases lining up with TRBD1. V gave up 0 bases and J gave up 0 bases; unmatched junction bases: 9. Germline-derived CDR1 and CDR2 are SGHRS and YFSETQ. The CDR3 runs to 18 residues. CDR3 bases: TGCGCCAGCAGCTTGGGTGGACAGGGGCGGTGGTACCAAGAGACCCAGTACTTC. Translated: CASSLGGQGRWYQETQYF. Together with reference TRBV5-1 and TRBJ2-5, the CDR3 gives the full variable domain: KAGVTQTPRYLIKTRGQQVTLSCSPISGHRSVSWYQQTPGQGLQFLFEYFSETQRNKGNFPGRFSGRQFSNSRSEMNVSTLELGDSALYLCASSLGGQGRWYQETQYFGPGTRLLVL.

This clonotype was detected a few times. The gene calls are TRBV9 and TRBJ2-5; maybe TRBD1 (6 bases). From germline, CDR1 is SGDLS and CDR2 YYNGEE. The CDR3 sequence is 15 residues long. The germline V and J ends were trimmed by 0 bases and 11 bases, with 20 bases remaining between them. The CDR3 protein is CASSVGLGGTREQYF. In nucleotides, the CDR3 is TGTGCCAGCAGCGTAGGGCTAGGGGGAACAAGGGAGCAGTACTTC.